What follows are 3 T cell receptor beta chains derived from one specimen sequenced in a study of T-cell memory formation after mild COVID-19. TCRdb used MiXCR to reprocess the 5' RACE reads, holding one entry per CDR3 protein. The top ten hold about 2% of the sample, which has roughly 200,000 distinct CDR3 sequences, approximately 16% seen once. The sequencing input was PBMCs or a T cell subset sorted from them (not recorded which). The receptors stem from an adult woman who had mild COVID-19 (a few samples of this study predate the infection). Cell type and time point are not known.

This clonotype occurred a few times. The DNA of the CDR3 is TGTGCCAGCTCACAACAGACAGGGGCGATGGACACTGAAGCTTTCTTT. As protein: CASSQQTGAMDTEAFF. V usage is TRBV18 and J usage is TRBJ1-1, with TRBD1 matching 8 bases. With 4 bases clipped from V and 3 bases from J, the junction kept 10 bases outside the gene matches. Germline V lookup: CDR1 KGHSH, CDR2 LQKENI. CDR3 length: 16 amino acids. Full variable domain (missing parts from reference TRBV18 and TRBJ1-1): NAGVMQNPRHLVRRRGQEARLRCSPMKGHSHVYWYRQLPEEGLKFMVYLQKENIIDESGMPKERFSAEFPKEGPSILRIQQVVRGDSAAYFCASSQQTGAMDTEAFFGQGTRLTVV.

This clonotype was seen a handful of times. The genes are TRBV18 and TRBJ2-3; no clear D gene. The CDR3 runs to 15 residues. CDR1 is KGHSH and CDR2 is LQKENI in the germline V gene. Trimming pared 3 bases from V and 8 bases from J, leaving 18 bases between. CDR3 sequence reads: CASSPPESQRVTQYF. The CDR3 DNA reads TGTGCCAGCTCACCGCCAGAGTCCCAACGGGTTACGCAGTATTTT. The entire variable domain, with the rest obtained from reference TRBV18 and TRBJ2-3, is as follows: NAGVMQNPRHLVRRRGQEARLRCSPMKGHSHVYWYRQLPEEGLKFMVYLQKENIIDESGMPKERFSAEFPKEGPSILRIQQVVRGDSAAYFCASSPPESQRVTQYFGPGTRLTVL.

V gene TRBV5-1 combines with J gene TRBJ2-2, with D maybe TRBD2 (7 bases). The germline gives CDR1 SGHRS, CDR2 YFSETQ. This CDR3 has 16 residues. The V and J ends lost 4 bases and 7 bases respectively, with 20 bases between them. CDR3 DNA sequence: TGCGCCAGCAGCCCTTCGCCCGGGGGGCTCGGCGGGGAGCTGTTTTTT. Protein sequence: CASSPSPGGLGGELFF.